The 29 T cell receptor beta chains below all came from one sample that was sequenced in a study of graft-versus-host responses after intestinal transplantation. Data came from immunoSEQ multiplex PCR; TCRdb stores just in-frame clones and leaves some out. The data hold 1,500 to 2,000 clones, with approximately 40% observed a single time. Plating combined approximately 200,000 CFSE-labeled responder cells with approximately 200,000 irradiated, violet-dye-labeled stimulator cells. Material: alloreactive CD8+ T cells from a mixed lymphocyte reaction culture, obtained before transplantation. Subset indicated: CFSE-low proliferating T cells sorted from roughly six-day pre-transplant mixed lymphocyte reaction (GvH or HvG direction). These receptor sequences come from a human patient who was an organ donor for intestinal transplantation.

This chain links TRBV5-7 with TRBJ1-5; 7 nucleotides match TRBD1. TRBV5-7 is annotated as an ORF whose role is uncertain. This CDR3 region has 16 residues. The V segment lost 5 bases and the J segment 0 bases; nucleotides outside the gene matches: 8. The CDR3, as DNA: TGTGCCAGCAGTTCCGGACAGGCTAATAGCAATCAGCCCCAGCATTTT. This gives the protein CASSSGQANSNQPQHF.

Concerning this clone: The junction departs from germline at one end; a sequencing error may be responsible. The chain carries TRBV5-3 and TRBJ2-7; TRBD1 might be the D (6 bases). TRBV5-3 counts as an open reading frame of uncertain function. This CDR3 is built from 14 residues. The CDR3 is CASSLGTNSYEQYF. Written as DNA, the CDR3 is TGTGCCAGCAGCTTGGGGACAAACTCCTACGAGCAGTACTTC.

The V and J genes are TRBV6-5 and TRBJ1-5, with D hard to call. The CDR3 loop spans 12 amino acids. The germline CDR1 and CDR2 sequences are MNHEY and SVGAGI. Trimming pared 0 bases from V and 6 bases from J, leaving 3 bases between. The CDR3 here is CASSYSGQPQHF. The CDR3 coding sequence is TGTGCCAGCAGTTACTCGGGTCAGCCCCAGCATTTT.

The DNA of the CDR3 is TGTGCCAGCAGCTTAGTCGCTAGCGGGGTCGGTGATACGCAGTATTTT. Protein sequence: CASSLVASGVGDTQYF. The chain couples TRBV7-6 to TRBJ2-3; 9 nucleotides line up with TRBD2. Trimming at V came to 1 base and at J to 6 bases, leaving 8 bases not matched to a gene. The germline CDR1 and CDR2 sequences are SGHVS and FNYEAQ. This CDR3 contains 16 residues.

The chain uses TRBV14 and TRBJ2-2, with 8 bases aligning to TRBD2. After removal of 4 bases from V and 3 bases from J, the junction contained 4 bases not matched to a gene. Per germline, CDR1 SGHDN and CDR2 FVKESK. The CDR3 totals 15 residues. The CDR3 reads CASSLGGADTGELFF. The CDR3 DNA sequence: TGTGCCAGCAGCCTCGGGGGGGCGGACACCGGGGAGCTGTTTTTT.

The rearrangement links TRBV7-8 to TRBJ1-1, with a weak D call TRBD1 (5 bases). CDR1 SGHVS and CDR2 FQNEAQ come from the germline V gene. Trimming removed 4 bases from V and 6 bases from J, with 15 bases in between. The CDR3 contains 14 residues. The CDR3 region has the DNA TGTGCCAGCAGCTCCGACTTCGGACATTCTGAAGCTTTCTTT. Translating gives CASSSDFGHSEAFF.

This clone was counted a few times. V is TRBV15 and J is TRBJ1-6; D may be TRBD1 (5 bases). Germline V CDR1 and CDR2: LNHNV, YYDKDF (reference sequence). V was shortened by 5 bases and J by 13 bases, with 15 bases between the two germline ends. This CDR3 region has 13 residues. The DNA of the CDR3 is TGTGCCACCAGCTTGCAGGGTGGTACGCCCCTCCACTTT. It specifies CATSLQGGTPLHF.

This clone was counted once. Here the CDR3 DNA reads TGTGCCAGCAGCCTATATCGACAGGGGGGAAGCTATGGCTACACCTTC. Its translation: CASSLYRQGGSYGYTF. The J gene is TRBJ1-2, the V gene TRBV13, with 9 bases aligning to TRBD1. The CDR3 extends over 16 amino acids. Germline lookup yields CDR1 PRHDT and CDR2 FYEKMQ (reference sequence). The V segment lost 5 bases and the J segment 4 bases; nucleotides outside the gene matches: 11.

This clone is categorized as large (0.1 to 1%). This chain joins TRBV28 and TRBJ1-4; the D gene is possibly TRBD1 (5 bases). Germline CDR1 reads MDHEN; CDR2 reads SYDVKM. V was cut by 1 base and J by 8 bases, with 23 bases left in between. This CDR3 comprises 18 residues. CDR3 sequence: CASSLFGTGVSAGEKLFF. CDR3 in DNA: TGTGCCAGCAGTTTATTTGGCACAGGCGTTTCCGCCGGAGAAAAACTGTTTTTT.

Relative to its sample, this clone is large. This chain links TRBV19 with TRBJ2-5; 10 bases map to TRBD1. Germline assignment: CDR1 LNHDA and CDR2 SQIVND (reference sequence). J was trimmed by 5 bases and V by 5 bases; bases with no gene match: 11. This CDR3 is 16 amino acids long. The CDR3, as DNA: TGTGCCAGTAGTCCCTGGGGACAGGGGTTCCGTGAGACCCAGTACTTC. It is translated as CASSPWGQGFRETQYF.

By its share, this clone is medium-sized. The J gene is TRBJ2-7, the V gene TRBV4-1; 10 positions agree with TRBD2. CDR1 is MGHRA and CDR2 is YSYEKL in the germline V gene. With 0 bases clipped from V and 2 bases from J, the junction kept 10 bases outside the gene matches. The CDR3 runs 18 residues. The CDR3 nucleotides read TGCGCCAGCAGCCAAGATGCCCCTAGCGGGGGTTGGGCCTACGAGCAGTACTTC. Its translation: CASSQDAPSGGWAYEQYF.

This clone has just a few counts. The chain couples TRBV6-5 to TRBJ1-2; a weak D match, TRBD1 (5 bases). The length of the CDR3 is 13 residues. Germline V gene sequence: CDR1 MNHEY, CDR2 SVGAGI. With 5 bases removed from V and 2 bases from J, the gap between germline ends came to 9 bases. The CDR3 region is CASSRGGNYGYTF. CDR3 bases: TGTGCCAGCAGTAGGGGAGGAAACTATGGCTACACCTTC.

This rearrangement joins TRBV7-9 to TRBJ2-2; 8 positions agree with TRBD2. CDR3 length: 16 amino acids. Germline-derived CDR1 and CDR2 are SEHNR and FQNEAQ (reference sequence). The J segment lost 5 bases and the V segment lost 5 bases, leaving 10 bases of the junction unmatched. The CDR3 sequence is CASSPRRGGRTGELFF. The DNA of the CDR3 is TGTGCCAGCAGCCCACGCCGCGGGGGGCGAACCGGGGAGCTGTTTTTT.

This chain connects TRBV7-4 to TRBJ1-2; D is uncertain. There are 16 residues in the CDR3. Germline lookup yields CDR1 SGHVT and CDR2 SQSDAQ. V was clipped by 3 bases and J by 3 bases, with 17 bases between them. The DNA for the CDR3 is TGTGCCAGCAGCTTCCCCCGACCCTTTGTGGACTATGGCTACACCTTC. The encoded protein is CASSFPRPFVDYGYTF.

This chain connects TRBV6-6 to TRBJ1-2; weak D call: TRBD1 (6 bases). The V gene lost 3 bases and the J gene lost 3 bases, with 11 bases spanning the gap. The CDR3 is 14 residues long. Germline V gene data show CDR1 as MNHNY and CDR2 as SVGAGI (reference sequence). Written as DNA, the CDR3 is TGTGCCAGCAGTTATCAACGGGGGCACTATGGCTACACCTTC. It is translated as CASSYQRGHYGYTF.

This clone is medium-sized in the sample. The chain is built from TRBV4-1 and TRBJ2-7; D remains unclear. CDR1 is MGHRA, CDR2 YSYEKL, per germline. V lost 5 bases to trimming and J lost 3 bases, with 5 bases between them. The CDR3 length is 11 residues. This chain's CDR3 is CASSDLYEQYF. The DNA of the CDR3 is TGCGCCAGCAGCGACCTCTACGAGCAGTACTTC.

J is TRBJ2-5 and V is TRBV1; TRBD2, the table's D call, was not compared with the DNA. TRBV1 is a documented pseudogene. The CDR3 consists of 15 residues. DNA for the CDR3: TGCACCAGCAGCCAAGCGGGGGGGGCCCAAGAGACCCAGTACTTC. Its protein is CTSSQAGGAQETQYF.

The gene calls are TRBV29-1 and TRBJ2-7, with D maybe TRBD1 (6 bases). V was shortened by 1 base and J by 4 bases, with 11 bases between the two germline ends. The CDR3 runs 13 residues. CDR1 SQVTM and CDR2 ANQGSEA come from the germline V gene. CDR3 region: CSVEAGVPYEQYF. The CDR3, as DNA: TGCAGCGTTGAAGCAGGGGTACCATACGAGCAGTACTTC.

This clone was seen more than once but under ten times. This chain uses TRBV6-1 with TRBJ1-2; D is unclear. The CDR3 runs to 16 residues. Looked up from germline, CDR1 is MNHNS and CDR2 is SASEGT. Trimming took 3 bases from V and 0 from J, leaving 14 bases between them. The CDR3 region is CASSETSLGANYGYTF. The CDR3 coding sequence is TGTGCCAGCAGTGAGACATCTCTGGGTGCTAACTATGGCTACACCTTC.

This clone appeared a few times. V usage is TRBV5-1 and J usage is TRBJ1-5; D gene ambiguous. V was pared by 1 base and J by 0 bases, with 8 bases between. Germline-derived CDR1 and CDR2 are SGHRS and YFSETQ. The CDR3 totals 15 residues. This CDR3 is CASSLIGDSNQPQHF. For the CDR3, the DNA is TGCGCCAGCAGCTTGATAGGAGATAGCAATCAGCCCCAGCATTTT.

This chain uses TRBV18 with TRBJ1-2, with TRBD1 matching 8 bases. Trimming cost V 2 bases and J 3 bases; bases outside gene matches: 2. Germline V gene data show CDR1 as KGHSH and CDR2 as LQKENI. The CDR3 spans 14 residues. CDR3 sequence reads: CASSPRTGHYGYTF. CDR3 nucleotides: TGTGCCAGCTCACCAAGGACAGGGCACTATGGCTACACCTTC.

This chain connects TRBV7-2 to TRBJ1-5, with D possibly being TRBD1 (6 bases). Deletions cut 2 bases from V and 1 base from J, with 12 bases between. The germline CDR1 and CDR2 sequences are SGHTA and FQGNSA. The CDR3 has 16 amino acids. This chain's CDR3 is CASSLWGGGSNQPQHF. As DNA, the CDR3 is TGTGCCAGCAGCTTATGGGGGGGCGGAAGCAATCAGCCCCAGCATTTT.

This clone was seen a handful of times. The chain uses TRBV5-8 and TRBJ2-3; 9 bases are shared with TRBD2. This CDR3 has 16 residues. V was pared by 6 bases and J by 2 bases, with 10 bases of the junction left unmatched. Germline CDR1 and CDR2: SGHTS and YDEGEE. The CDR3 reads CASIPRGGGATDTQYF. The CDR3 nucleotides read TGTGCCAGCATCCCCAGGGGCGGGGGGGCCACAGATACGCAGTATTTT.

The rearrangement joins TRBV6-6 to TRBJ1-1, with D unresolved. The CDR3 extends over 14 amino acids. Trimming removed 0 bases at V and 8 bases at J, with 13 bases between. CDR1 MNHNY and CDR2 SVGAGI come from the germline V gene (reference sequence). Here the CDR3 reads CASSYSTVLGEAFF. CDR3 coding DNA: TGTGCCAGCAGTTACTCGACTGTCTTAGGGGAAGCTTTCTTT.

In its sample, this clone was seen a few times. V and J are TRBV11-2 and TRBJ2-7; 10 bases fit TRBD1. The CDR3 is 15 residues long. The V segment lost 4 bases and the J segment 5 bases; nucleotides outside the gene matches: 8. Per the germline V gene, CDR1 is SGHAT and CDR2 is FQNNGV. The DNA of the CDR3 is TGTGCCAGCAGCTCACCGGGACAGGGGTTCCACGAGCAGTACTTC. It translates to CASSSPGQGFHEQYF.

The CDR3 here is CASSPLGTGELFF. The CDR3 nucleotides read TGTGCCAGCAGTCCCCTGGGCACCGGGGAGCTGTTTTTT. The chain employs TRBV27 and TRBJ2-2, with D hard to call. This CDR3 is 13 amino acids long. Trimming took off 5 bases at V and 4 bases at J, with 8 bases between the two ends. Germline lookup yields CDR1 MNHEY and CDR2 SMNVEV (reference sequence).

A few counts support this clone. The chain recombines TRBV7-2 with TRBJ2-7; 8 bases fit TRBD2. The junction had 8 bases not matched to a gene; V was cut back by 2 bases and J by 2 bases. CDR3 size: 16 residues. The germline CDR1 and CDR2 sequences are SGHTA and FQGNSA. This CDR3 is CASSLIGGGPPYEQYF. The CDR3 nucleotides are TGTGCCAGCAGCTTAATCGGCGGGGGGCCCCCCTACGAGCAGTACTTC.

J is TRBJ2-1 and V is TRBV28, with D possibly being TRBD2 (5 bases). There are 14 residues in the CDR3. The germline V gene has CDR1 MDHEN and CDR2 SYDVKM. The V end lost 6 bases, the J end lost 10 bases, and 19 bases lay between the germline ends. The CDR3 loop is CASSHLDYPQEQFF. In DNA, the CDR3 is TGTGCCAGCAGCCACCTAGACTACCCGCAAGAGCAGTTCTTC.

The CDR3 protein is CASSYGQGTEQFF. In DNA, the CDR3 is TGTGCCAGCAGTTACGGACAGGGGACTGAGCAGTTCTTC. The rearrangement joins TRBV6-5 to TRBJ2-1, with TRBD1 matching 9 bases. Unmatched junction bases numbered 2, after V lost 2 bases and J lost 9 bases. Germline V gene sequence: CDR1 MNHEY, CDR2 SVGAGI. This CDR3 has 13 amino acids.